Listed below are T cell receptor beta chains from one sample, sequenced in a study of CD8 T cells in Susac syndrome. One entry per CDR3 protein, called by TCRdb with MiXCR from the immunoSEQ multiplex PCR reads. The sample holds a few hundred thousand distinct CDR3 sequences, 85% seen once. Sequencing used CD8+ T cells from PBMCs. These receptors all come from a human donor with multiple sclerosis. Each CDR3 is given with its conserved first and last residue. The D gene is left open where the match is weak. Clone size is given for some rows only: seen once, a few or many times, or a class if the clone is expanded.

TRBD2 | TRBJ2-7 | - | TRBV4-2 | TGTGCCAGCAGCCAGACGGGAACTAGCGGGGACTCGTCCTACGAGCAGTACTTC | CASSQTGTSGDSSYEQYF
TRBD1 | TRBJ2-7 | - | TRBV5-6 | TGTGCCAGCAGCTCCCCGGGACAGGGGTTCAGCTCCTACGAGCAGTACTTC | CASSSPGQGFSSYEQYF
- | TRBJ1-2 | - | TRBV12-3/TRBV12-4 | TGTGCCAGCAGTCCCCTAGGTCCTAACTATGGCTACACCTTC | CASSPLGPNYGYTF
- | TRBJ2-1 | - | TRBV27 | TGTGCCAGCAGTTTATGGGCGGAGAGCTCCTACAATGAGCAGTTCTTC | CASSLWAESSYNEQFF
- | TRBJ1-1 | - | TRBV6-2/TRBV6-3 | TGTGCCAGCAGTTACCCAGGTGCGGGGGACTTTGAAGCTTTCTTT | CASSYPGAGDFEAFF
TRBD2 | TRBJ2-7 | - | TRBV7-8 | TGTGCCAGCAGCCCTGGGACTACTTCTCTCGACGAGCAGTACTTC | CASSPGTTSLDEQYF
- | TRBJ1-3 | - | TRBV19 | TGTGCCAGTAGTATAGCTCGTGCAGATGGAAACACCATATATTTT | CASSIARADGNTIYF
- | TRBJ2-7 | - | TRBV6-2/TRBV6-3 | TGTGCCAGCTCCGACGGGACTCTGGGAGCCTACGAGCAGTACTTC | CASSDGTLGAYEQYF
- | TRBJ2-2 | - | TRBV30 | TGTGCCTGGAGTGTGGGTGTGAGACTTAACACCGGGGAGCTGTTTTTT | CAWSVGVRLNTGELFF
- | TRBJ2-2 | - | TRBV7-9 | TGTGCCAGCAGCTTCCACTTCCTCACCGGGGAGCTGTTTTTT | CASSFHFLTGELFF
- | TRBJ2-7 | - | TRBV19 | TGTGCCAGCCGGAGTCTGGGAACCTACGAGCAGTACTTC | CASRSLGTYEQYF
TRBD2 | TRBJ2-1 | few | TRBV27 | TGTGCCAGCAGTTTAGGGCGACTAGCGGGAGGGGATGAGCAGTTCTTC | CASSLGRLAGGDEQFF
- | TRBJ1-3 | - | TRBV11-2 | TGTGCCAGCAGCTCGGTCCTCTCTGGAAACACCATATATTTT | CASSSVLSGNTIYF
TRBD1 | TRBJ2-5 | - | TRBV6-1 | TGTGCCAGCATCCCCCGAGAGGGGGCGCGAATTGAGACCCAGTACTTC | CASIPREGARIETQYF
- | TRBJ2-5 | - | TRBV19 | TGTGCCAGTAGTATAGATTGGGGAGAGACCCAGTACTTC | CASSIDWGETQYF
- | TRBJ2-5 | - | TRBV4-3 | TGCGCCAGCAGCCAAATGCTCTGGGAGACCCAGTACTTC | CASSQMLWETQYF
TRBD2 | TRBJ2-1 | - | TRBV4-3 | TGCGCCAGCAGCCAAGATACCTCTAGCGGGAGGGCCCTCGGGGAGCAGTTCTTC | CASSQDTSSGRALGEQFF
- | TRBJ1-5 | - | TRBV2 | TGTGCCAGCGCCGGGGCGTACAATCAGCCCCAGCATTTT | CASAGAYNQPQHF
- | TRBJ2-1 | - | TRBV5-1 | TGCGCCAGCAGCCTTGGGACTTTCTACAATGAGCAGTTCTTC | CASSLGTFYNEQFF
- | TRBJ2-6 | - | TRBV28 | TGTGCCAGCAGCCAAGTGAGCTCTGGGGCCAACGTCCTGACTTTC | CASSQVSSGANVLTF
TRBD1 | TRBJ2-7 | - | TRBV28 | TGTGCCAGCAGTCCGGACAGGGGTTCGAACGAGCAGTACTTC | CASSPDRGSNEQYF
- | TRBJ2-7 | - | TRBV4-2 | TGTGCCAGCAGCCAAGAGGCCCCCCCAGGAGTGCGGGACGTGTACGAGCAGTACTTC | CASSQEAPPGVRDVYEQYF
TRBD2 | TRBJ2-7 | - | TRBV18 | TGTGCCAGCTCACCACCGGGACTAGCGGGTTCCTACGAGCAGTACTTC | CASSPPGLAGSYEQYF
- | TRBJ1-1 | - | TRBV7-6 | TGTGCCAGCAGCCCTCCGACAGCCCCAAACACTGAAGCTTTCTTT | CASSPPTAPNTEAFF
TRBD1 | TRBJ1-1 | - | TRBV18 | TGTGCCAGCTCGCCCGAGGACAGGACGAACACTGAAGCTTTCTTT | CASSPEDRTNTEAFF
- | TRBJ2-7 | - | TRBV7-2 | TGTGCCAGCAGCCCCCGGACTTCTAGCTCCTACGAGCAGTACTTC | CASSPRTSSSYEQYF
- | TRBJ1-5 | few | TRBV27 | TGTGCCAGCAGTTTAAAGGAAGGCAATCAGCCCCAGCATTTT | CASSLKEGNQPQHF
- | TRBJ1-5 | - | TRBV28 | TGTGCCAGCAGTTTGGGGCCCGGGGTGAATCAGCCCCAGCATTTT | CASSLGPGVNQPQHF
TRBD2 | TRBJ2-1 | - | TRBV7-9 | TGTGCCAGCAGCTTCCCCTCGGGACTAGCCTACAATGAGCAGTTCTTC | CASSFPSGLAYNEQFF
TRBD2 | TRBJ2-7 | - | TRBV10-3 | TGTGCCATCACGGGGGGGACTAGCGGGAGGAACGAGCAGTACTTC | CAITGGTSGRNEQYF
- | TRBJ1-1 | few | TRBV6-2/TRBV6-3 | TGTGCCAGCAGCTACCAAAACACTGAAGCTTTCTTT | CASSYQNTEAFF
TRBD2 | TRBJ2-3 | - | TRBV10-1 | TGCGCCAGCAGCGGGACTAGAACAGATACGCAGTATTTT | CASSGTRTDTQYF
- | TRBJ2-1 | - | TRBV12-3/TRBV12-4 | TGTGCCAGCAGTTACGGGACCGCTGAGCAGTTCTTC | CASSYGTAEQFF
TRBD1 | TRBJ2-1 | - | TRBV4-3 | TGCGCCAGCAGCCAAGATAGGGCAGGGGGCCCTTACAATGAGCAGTTCTTC | CASSQDRAGGPYNEQFF
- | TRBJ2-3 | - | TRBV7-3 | TGTGCCAGCAGCTTATTGGGCGGGATCACAGATACGCAGTATTTT | CASSLLGGITDTQYF